This T cell receptor beta chain derives from a study of T cells in narcolepsy. Germline V gene sequence: CDR1 MNHNY, CDR2 SVGAGI (reference sequence). The CDR3 has 14 amino acids. The V end was cut by 7 bases, the J end by 0 bases, with 13 bases between. The table came from immunoSEQ multiplex PCR; TCRdb's copy has only in-frame clones and leaves some out. The table records more than 30,000 clones, roughly 80% of them present only once. This clonotype was obtained from a human donor with narcolepsy. The chain joins TRBV6-6 to TRBJ2-7, with no clear D. Sequenced material: CD45RA- memory CD4+ T cells from PBMCs. The CDR3 is CASTQDGTSYEQYF. In nucleotides, the CDR3 is TGTGCCAGCACCCAAGACGGAACCTCCTACGAGCAGTACTTC.